The 12 T cell receptor beta chains in this list originate from one sample, sequenced in a study of blood T cell repertoires in COVID-19. The data were produced by immunoSEQ multiplex PCR, yet TCRdb's version contains in-frame clones alone and is incomplete. The sample holds more than 250,000 clones, 75% to 90% seen once. Material for sequencing was peripheral blood. The receptor source for this set is a woman aged 45-65 years with COVID-19, enrolled during active disease.

The chain joins TRBV5-1 to TRBJ2-3; the match to TRBD2 covers 9 bases. The J segment lost 3 bases and the V segment lost 0 bases, leaving 8 bases of the junction unmatched. Germline-derived CDR1 and CDR2 are SGHRS and YFSETQ. This CDR3 is 17 amino acids long. CDR3 sequence reads: CASSLEGSGSRTDTQYF. DNA of the CDR3: TGCGCCAGCAGCTTGGAAGGTAGCGGGAGTAGGACAGATACGCAGTATTTT. The full variable domain, rest sourced from reference TRBV5-1 and TRBJ2-3, is KAGVTQTPRYLIKTRGQQVTLSCSPISGHRSVSWYQQTPGQGLQFLFEYFSETQRNKGNFPGRFSGRQFSNSRSEMNVSTLELGDSALYLCASSLEGSGSRTDTQYFGPGTRLTVL.

V gene TRBV5-1 combines with J gene TRBJ2-7, with a possible D match to TRBD1 (5 bases). Trimming took 5 bases from V and 3 from J, leaving 9 bases between them. The CDR3 has 12 residues. Germline V gene data show CDR1 as SGHRS and CDR2 as YFSETQ. CDR3 loop: CASRVDSYEQYF. The CDR3 DNA follows: TGCGCCAGCAGGGTAGACAGCTACGAGCAGTACTTC.

A note on this clone: The junction departs from germline at one end; a sequencing error may be responsible. The V gene is TRBV18, the J gene TRBJ2-4; the D gene is possibly TRBD2 (5 bases). CDR3 length equals 14 residues. Germline lookup yields CDR1 KGHSH and CDR2 LQKENI. CDR3 region: CASSPTEAVGLRGF. Written as DNA, the CDR3 is TGTGCCAGCTCACCTACAGAGGCGGTCGGATTACGGGGCTTC.

This sequence joins TRBV28 and TRBJ1-5, with a tentative D call TRBD1 (6 bases). The V end was cut by 4 bases, the J end by 2 bases, with 9 bases between. This CDR3 has 14 amino acids. Germline loops: CDR1 MDHEN, CDR2 SYDVKM. The CDR3 is CASSSRTGNQPQHF. CDR3 nucleotide sequence: TGTGCCAGCAGTTCCCGGACAGGCAATCAGCCCCAGCATTTT.

The chain has TRBV19 and TRBJ2-3; TRBD2 agrees at 8 bases. The CDR3 runs 15 residues. Germline CDR1 and CDR2: LNHDA and SQIVND (reference sequence). The trim removed 6 bases at V and 3 bases at J, leaving 8 bases unmatched. CDR3 amino acids: CASSSRAGVTDTQYF. CDR3 nucleotide sequence: TGTGCCAGTAGCAGCCGAGCGGGAGTAACAGATACGCAGTATTTT.

In this sample, this clone turned up once. V and J are TRBV27 and TRBJ1-5; no clear D. V was pared by 5 bases and J by 3 bases, with 11 bases between. This CDR3 spans 14 amino acids. Germline lookup yields CDR1 MNHEY and CDR2 SMNVEV (reference sequence). CDR3 sequence: CASSIGLNNQPQHF. The CDR3 DNA reads TGTGCCAGCAGTATAGGACTGAACAATCAGCCCCAGCATTTT.

V and J are TRBV6-2 or TRBV6-3 and TRBJ1-5; 7 positions match TRBD1. Germline CDR1 MNHEY, CDR2 SVGEGT. The CDR3 is made up of 16 amino acids. The V gene end was trimmed by 5 bases and the J gene end by 4 bases; junction bases not matched to a gene: 11. CDR3 in DNA: TGTGCCAGCAGTAACACGGGGACAGCCTCAAATCAGCCCCAGCATTTT. Protein sequence: CASSNTGTASNQPQHF.

This clone was recorded a few times. The chain employs TRBV30 and TRBJ1-2, with D possibly matching TRBD1 (5 bases). There are 14 residues in the CDR3. The germline V gene encodes CDR1 GTSNPN and CDR2 SVGIG (reference sequence). V lost 1 base, J lost 4 bases, and 13 bases lay in between. This CDR3 reads CAWSGAGWGYGYTF. In DNA, the CDR3 is TGTGCCTGGAGTGGGGCAGGGTGGGGCTATGGCTACACCTTC.

The rearrangement joins TRBV6-2 or TRBV6-3 to TRBJ2-5, with TRBD2 matching over 7 bases. Germline-derived CDR1 and CDR2 are MNHEY and SVGEGT. Trimming at V came to 6 bases and at J to 4 bases, leaving 11 bases not matched to a gene. The CDR3 covers 15 residues. CDR3 sequence (DNA): TGTGCCAGCAGCTTATTACTAGCGAGGGTAGAGACCCAGTACTTC. Translating it yields CASSLLLARVETQYF.

V is TRBV5-1 and J is TRBJ1-4; D call uncertain. V was pared by 4 bases and J by 0 bases, with 7 bases between. CDR1 and CDR2 (germline): SGHRS, YFSETQ. The CDR3 spans 14 residues. The CDR3 region has the DNA TGCGCCAGCAGCCCCATCCCAACTAATGAAAAACTGTTTTTT. It translates to CASSPIPTNEKLFF. The whole variable domain, remainder taken from reference TRBV5-1 and TRBJ1-4, is KAGVTQTPRYLIKTRGQQVTLSCSPISGHRSVSWYQQTPGQGLQFLFEYFSETQRNKGNFPGRFSGRQFSNSRSEMNVSTLELGDSALYLCASSPIPTNEKLFFGSGTQLSVL.

This clone is a singleton in its sample. The V gene is TRBV11-2, the J gene TRBJ2-7; TRBD2 matches 9 bases. From germline, CDR1 is SGHAT and CDR2 FQNNGV. Trimming at V came to 1 base and at J to 4 bases, leaving 8 bases not matched to a gene. The CDR3 length is 16 residues. The CDR3 DNA sequence: TGTGCCAGCAGCTTAGGAGGGCCGGGACTAGCATACGAGCAGTACTTC. As protein: CASSLGGPGLAYEQYF.

In its sample, this clone was seen once. V is TRBV6-4 and J is TRBJ1-1, with D possibly matching TRBD1 (6 bases). The V end lost 0 bases, the J end lost 8 bases, and 10 bases lay between the germline ends. Germline CDR1 and CDR2: MRHNA and SNTAGT. CDR3 size: 13 residues. CDR3 bases: TGTGCCAGCAGTGACTCGCTCAGGGGCGAAGCTTTCTTT. It codes for CASSDSLRGEAFF.